Here is one TCR beta chain with its context. The sample belongs to a study of blood T cell repertoires in COVID-19. Trimming stripped 5 bases from V and 2 bases from J, with 9 bases between. Germline assignment: CDR1 SGHNT and CDR2 YENEEA. The CDR3 runs 13 residues. Sequencing was performed with immunoSEQ multiplex PCR; in TCRdb, only in-frame clones are kept and a portion is missing. The repertoire consists of around 150,000 clones, with 60% to 85% occurring once and the leading ten covering around 8.7%. This clonotype was obtained from a man aged 50 or older with active or convalescent COVID-19. Sequencing was done on a sample of peripheral blood. This chain connects TRBV11-3 to TRBJ1-1, with D uncertain. The CDR3 DNA sequence: TGTGCCAGCAGCGTAAACAGAAACACTGAAGCTTTCTTT. Amino acid sequence: CASSVNRNTEAFF. Using reference TRBV11-3 and TRBJ1-1 for the parts outside the CDR3, the full variable domain is EAGVVQSPRYKIIEKKQPVAFWCNPISGHNTLYWYLQNLGQGPELLIRYENEEAVDDSQLPKDRFSAERLKGVDSTLKIQPAELGDSAVYLCASSVNRNTEAFFGQGTRLTVV.